This T cell receptor beta chain was captured in a study of shared clonotypes between healthy human individuals (dated by TCRdb to the early 2020s). About the study as a whole: Three men and a couple of women, aged 18 to 49 years, made up the cohort. To estimate repertoire size and how much clonotypes are shared between individuals, the study performed deep sequencing of blood TCR repertoires from a few healthy adults. For each donor, CD4 naive and CD4 memory were each run on three plates, CD8 naive on two plates, and CD8 memory on one plate. Leukapheresis yielded between about 0.9 and 9 billion PBMCs per donor. Libraries were prepared and TCR repertoires were sequenced by different laboratories using diverse techniques, in order to increase sequencing depth and limit assay-specific biases. General findings and caveats noted by the study authors: Compared with non-shared clonotypes, clonotypes shared by all four sorted-subset donors had higher generation probabilities. Sampling was limited to blood, and TCR repertoires in tissue likely differ from TCR repertoires in blood. Naive subsets generally had larger estimated clonotype richness than memory subsets. Across a handful of donors, around 5% of naive CD4, approximately 3.6% of naive CD8, around 2.5% of memory CD4, and roughly 0.41% of memory CD8 clonotypes were shared. Even with the large sequencing depth, rarefaction of the sorted-subset datasets indicated that sequencing was incomplete. The genetic and exposure-history diversity represented was limited by the small number of donors. Pairwise subsampling indicated that sequencing depth was expected to affect the degree of clonotype sharing among donors.

Healthy HIV-negative adults with no recently reported acute infections or vaccinations were included as donors. Every donor was a Caucasian adult living in Nashville, Tennessee, USA. CD4+ T cells were enriched by magnetic negative selection; naive cells were then positively selected on CD45RA, and the negative fraction formed the memory subset. Blood was collected by leukapheresis, and PBMCs were isolated by Ficoll-Histopaque density gradient centrifugation and then cryopreserved in liquid nitrogen vapor phase. Purity and quantity of every magnetically sorted T cell population were checked by analytical flow cytometry. From each sorted fraction, genomic DNA was isolated and quantified by UV absorbance on a Nanodrop 2000c. On this clone itself: What antigen it recognizes has not been identified. Qualities for individual bases were not recorded, and no much larger clone is one base off.

Clipping removes 9 bases from V and 10 bases from J, with 6 as the unmatched junction base count. Measured from the cysteine to the phenylalanine, the CDR3 is 11 residues long. Only the CDR3 part of the read is kept: 33 bases, read in frame from the first base. Via the germline V gene (reference sequence), CDR1 is MNHEY and CDR2 SMNVEV. TCR CDR3 regions were amplified from genomic DNA by multiplex PCR using the deep immunoSEQ assay. Extracted genomic DNA from each cell subset was spread evenly across all wells of several immunoSEQ 96-well plates, with each plate serving as a replicate. Each replicate PCR for sorted subsets received about 0.2 ug genomic DNA, equal to about 30,000 T cell genomes. Purified libraries were quantified with a Qubit 3.0 fluorometer, sized on a Bioanalyzer 2100, and re-quantified with the KAPA Library Quantification kit. Every immunoSEQ 96-well plate was sequenced on a dedicated single-read 150-cycle Illumina NextSeq 550 flow cell. As for the authors' bioinformatics: Because the immunoSEQ output held only junctional sequences and lacked quality scores, the filtering could not match the filtering applied to full-length reads. To assign V/J genes and CDR3, sequences were annotated against IMGT germline references using PyIR, a Python wrapper for IgBLAST v1.9. Reads were filtered out if the reads had weak V/J assignments (E-value above 1e-6), no CDR3, stop codons, out-of-frame junctions, or ambiguous translated residues. V3J clonotypes were defined as sequences sharing the same inferred V gene, J gene, and CDR3 amino acid sequence. To compute the percentage overlap between repertoires, the number of shared unique clonotypes was divided by the size of the smaller repertoire. Repertoire richness was assessed with RTK rarefaction, the Chao1 estimator, and Recon v2.1 estimates of unobserved clonotypes. Generation probabilities for all TCRbeta clonotypes obtained by the gDNA method from a handful of donors were computed using OLGA. Here the immuneACCESS table is served through TCRdb, limited to in-frame sequences with V and J called. Missing clones are a known gap in these copies; in checked studies unresolved V genes cover under half, and the rest lacks a known reason. V and J calls and clone size follow that table, whereas D and trimming were derived from the DNA. The sample table contains 800,000 to 1,200,000 clones; only one count was recorded for more than 75% of them. The ten largest account for more than 0.5% of the sample.

This clonotype originated in a man between 18 and 29 years old in good health. Some clones in this sample may be carry-over from other donors' samples. The source material was memory CD4+ T cells from PBMCs. In light of the paper, this sample's cell subset or site label describes: CD45RA-negative fraction. Recombination joined TRBV27 with TRBJ2-1; TRBD1 aligns with 7 central bases. The nucleotide sequence reads as follows: TGTGCCAGTAGCAGGGGGTACGAGCAGTTCTTC. Translated, this gives CASSRGYEQFF.